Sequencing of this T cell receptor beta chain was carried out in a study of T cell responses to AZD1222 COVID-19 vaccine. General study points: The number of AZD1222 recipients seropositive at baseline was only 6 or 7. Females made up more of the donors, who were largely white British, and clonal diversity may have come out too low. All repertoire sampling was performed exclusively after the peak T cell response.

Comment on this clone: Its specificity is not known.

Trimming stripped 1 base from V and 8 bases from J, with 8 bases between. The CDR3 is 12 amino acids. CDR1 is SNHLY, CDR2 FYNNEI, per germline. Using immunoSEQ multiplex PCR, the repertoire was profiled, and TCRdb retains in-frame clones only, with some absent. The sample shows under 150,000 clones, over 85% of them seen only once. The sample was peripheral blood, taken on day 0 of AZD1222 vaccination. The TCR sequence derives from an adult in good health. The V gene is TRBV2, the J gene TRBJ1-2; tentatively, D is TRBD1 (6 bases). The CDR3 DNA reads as TGTGCCAGCAGTGAAGTAGGGGGAGGCTACACCTTC. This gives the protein CASSEVGGGYTF.